These 30 T cell receptor beta chains share one sample of origin, sequenced in a study of OX40 agonist ivuxolimab in advanced cancers. Only in-frame clones appear in the TCRdb table, and some are missing; sequencing was by immunoSEQ multiplex PCR. The sample holds around 69,000 clones, 85% to 90% seen once. Here the sequenced sample was CD4+ or CD8+ T cells sorted from blood, taken in a trial of the OX40 agonist ivuxolimab. Every receptor here comes from an adult with an advanced solid tumor such as melanoma, head and neck, liver or kidney cancer.

As DNA, the CDR3 is TGTGCCAGCTCACCACGGGGCGGGGGGGAGAGCGAGCAGTACGTC. Its translation: CASSPRGGGESEQYV. The rearrangement joins TRBV18 to TRBJ2-7, with 9 bases that match TRBD2. CDR3 length equals 15 residues. CDR1 is KGHSH and CDR2 is LQKENI in the germline V gene. V lost 1 base and J lost 6; bases outside the gene matches: 7.

The chain joins TRBV9 to TRBJ2-1; maybe TRBD2 (5 bases). Trimming left V 3 bases short and J 7 bases short, with 20 bases between. The V gene's germline CDR1 is SGDLS and CDR2 YYNGEE. There are 16 residues in the CDR3. Here the CDR3 DNA reads TGTGCCAGCAGCGCCGGACGGGGTCAACACGGGAATGAGCAGTTCTTC. This gives the protein CASSAGRGQHGNEQFF.

The chain is built from TRBV7-8 and TRBJ2-5; D is perhaps TRBD2 (6 bases). The CDR3 covers 15 residues. Germline lookup yields CDR1 SGHVS and CDR2 FQNEAQ. V lost 7 bases and J lost 4, with 19 bases in between. This chain's CDR3 is CASNTPGSVAETQYF. CDR3 nucleotide sequence: TGTGCCAGCAACACGCCCGGGAGTGTAGCAGAGACCCAGTACTTC.

On this clone itself: The sample carries other DNA sequences with the same CDR3. V usage is TRBV20-1 and J usage is TRBJ1-1; no firm D call. With 5 bases removed from V and 6 bases from J, the gap between germline ends came to 10 bases. The length of the CDR3 is 11 residues. Germline V gene data show CDR1 as DFQATT and CDR2 as SNEGSKA (reference sequence). The CDR3 protein is CSAPGRAEAFF. In DNA, the CDR3 is TGCAGTGCTCCCGGGCGCGCTGAAGCTTTCTTT.

The chain is built from TRBV27 and TRBJ2-3, with 7 bases matching TRBD1. The CDR3 has 14 amino acids. Trimming at V came to 5 bases and at J to 8 bases, leaving 10 bases not matched to a gene. CDR1 and CDR2 (germline): MNHEY, SMNVEV (reference sequence). The CDR3 nucleotides are TGTGCCAGCAGTCAAGACAGGGCAGCAGGTACGCAGTATTTT. Translation gives CASSQDRAAGTQYF.

The V call is TRBV28, the J call TRBJ1-5, with D maybe TRBD1 (6 bases). CDR3 length: 13 amino acids. Germline values: CDR1 MDHEN, CDR2 SYDVKM. The V end was cut by 7 bases, the J end by 7 bases, with 14 bases between. Here the CDR3 reads CASTLLGGQPQHF. DNA of the CDR3: TGTGCCAGCACCCTATTGGGGGGCCAGCCCCAGCATTTT.

This clone occurred once. V gene TRBV5-4 combines with J gene TRBJ1-2; D is ambiguous. The germline gives CDR1 SGHNT, CDR2 YYREEE (reference sequence). The CDR3 contains 13 residues. Trimming stripped 2 bases from V and 8 bases from J, with 13 bases between. The CDR3 here is CASSFLTDEGYTF. In DNA, the CDR3 is TGTGCCAGCAGCTTTCTTACCGACGAAGGCTACACCTTC.

This clone was seen only once. The genes are TRBV2 and TRBJ1-5; TRBD1 is a possible D gene (6 bases). There are 14 residues in the CDR3. Trimming shortened V by 8 bases and J by 4 bases, and 15 bases separated the two germline ends. The germline gives CDR1 SNHLY, CDR2 FYNNEI. The CDR3 here is CASLAAGVNQPQHF. CDR3 bases: TGTGCCAGCTTGGCAGCAGGGGTTAATCAGCCCCAGCATTTT.

This chain connects TRBV7-9 to TRBJ1-2; 7 bases agree with TRBD1. J was trimmed by 5 bases and V by 0 bases; bases with no gene match: 6. In germline, CDR1 is SEHNR, CDR2 FQNEAQ (reference sequence). The CDR3 is 15 amino acids. CDR3 coding DNA: TGTGCCAGCAGCTTAGCTTCAGGGGGGTCGTATGGCTACACCTTC. It encodes CASSLASGGSYGYTF.

CDR3 nucleotide sequence: TGTTCCTGGGGGGGTTGGGAAGACACTGAAGCTTTCTTT. Amino acids: CSWGGWEDTEAFF. The gene calls are TRBV5-4 and TRBJ1-1, with TRBD1 as a possible D gene (5 bases). The CDR3 is 13 residues long. Germline assignment: CDR1 SGHNT and CDR2 YYREEE (reference sequence).

The chain couples TRBV19 to TRBJ2-7; the match to TRBD1 covers 9 bases. In germline, CDR1 is LNHDA, CDR2 SQIVND (reference sequence). This CDR3 has 14 amino acids. With 4 bases clipped from V and 1 base from J, the junction kept 2 bases outside the gene matches. The CDR3 DNA reads TGTGCCAGTAGTAGGACAGGGGTTTCCTACGAGCAGTACTTC. It yields the protein CASSRTGVSYEQYF.

The rearrangement links TRBV19 to TRBJ1-6; a weak D match, TRBD1 (6 bases). The CDR3 loop spans 15 amino acids. The ends were cut back, 3 bases at V and 9 bases at J, with 15 bases in the middle. CDR1 LNHDA and CDR2 SQIVND come from the germline V gene (reference sequence). CDR3 protein: CASSMLQGDSSPLHF. The CDR3 DNA sequence: TGTGCCAGTAGTATGCTACAGGGTGACTCTTCACCCCTCCACTTT. The full variable domain, completed using reference TRBV19 and TRBJ1-6, is DGGITQSPKYLFRKEGQNVTLSCEQNLNHDAMYWYRQDPGQGLRLIYYSQIVNDFQKGDIAEGYSVSREKKESFPLTVTSAQKNPTAFYLCASSMLQGDSSPLHFGNGTRLTVT.

V is TRBV6-6 and J is TRBJ2-7, with D unresolved. CDR1 is MNHNY, CDR2 SVGAGI, per germline (reference sequence). The CDR3 has 15 amino acids. V was trimmed by 2 bases and J by 1 base, leaving 12 bases between them. The CDR3 nucleotides read TGTGCCAGCAGTTACCCCCAATCTCGTTCCTACGAGCAGTACTTC. Encoded protein: CASSYPQSRSYEQYF.

Here the CDR3 DNA reads TGTGCCAGCAAGCCACTAGCGGGGAACCAAGAGACCCAGTACTTC. Protein product: CASKPLAGNQETQYF. This sequence joins TRBV7-8 and TRBJ2-5, with 10 bases fitting TRBD2. Germline trimming cut 7 bases from V and 0 bases from J; bases unmatched to any gene: 5. There are 15 residues in the CDR3. Germline values: CDR1 SGHVS, CDR2 FQNEAQ.

The V call is TRBV9, the J call TRBJ1-3, with a tentative D call TRBD1 (6 bases). CDR3 length: 14 residues. The germline V gene encodes CDR1 SGDLS and CDR2 YYNGEE. V lost 5 bases, J lost 1 base, and 10 bases lay in between. The CDR3: CASRATGSGNTIYF. The CDR3 DNA reads TGTGCCAGCAGAGCCACAGGGTCTGGAAACACCATATATTTT.

The V gene is TRBV7-3, the J gene TRBJ2-2; D uncertain. The V and J ends lost 2 bases and 3 bases respectively, with 10 bases between them. The CDR3 loop spans 15 amino acids. Germline lookup yields CDR1 SGHTA and CDR2 FQGTGA. DNA of the CDR3: TGTGCCAGCAGCTTACAACAAGCAGACACCGGGGAGCTGTTTTTT. Protein sequence: CASSLQQADTGELFF.

The V and J genes are TRBV7-2 and TRBJ1-1, with a possible D match to TRBD1 (6 bases). Deletions cut 3 bases from V and 4 bases from J, with 12 bases between. Germline values: CDR1 SGHTA, CDR2 FQGNSA. This CDR3 spans 14 amino acids. This chain's CDR3 is CASSLDSDLTEAFF. CDR3 nucleotide sequence: TGTGCCAGCAGCTTGGACAGCGATCTCACTGAAGCTTTCTTT.

Here the CDR3 reads CASSLIYGDEQYF. The CDR3 DNA is TGCGCCAGCAGCTTAATTTATGGGGACGAGCAGTACTTC. The chain carries TRBV5-1 and TRBJ2-7; D unresolved. V shed 2 bases and J shed 5 bases, with 11 bases lying between them. The CDR3 runs 13 residues. CDR1 is SGHRS, CDR2 YFSETQ, per germline.

The genes are TRBV6-5 and TRBJ2-7, with D possibly matching TRBD2 (7 bases). Trimming pared 5 bases from V and 1 base from J, leaving 15 bases between. Germline V gene data show CDR1 as MNHEY and CDR2 as SVGAGI. The CDR3 contains 15 residues. The CDR3 spells CASSREQGGSYEQYF. The CDR3 bases are TGTGCCAGCAGTAGGGAACAGGGAGGGTCCTACGAGCAGTACTTC.

This sequence joins TRBV18 and TRBJ1-4; 10 positions agree with TRBD1. The trim removed 5 bases at V and 8 bases at J, leaving 11 bases unmatched. CDR1 and CDR2 (germline): KGHSH, LQKENI. CDR3 length: 16 amino acids. Written as DNA, the CDR3 is TGTGCCAGCTCATTTTCTGCCGGGACAGGGGAAGAAAAACTGTTTTTT. Translation gives CASSFSAGTGEEKLFF.

On this clone: This specimen includes other DNA sequences encoding the same CDR3. V is TRBV18 and J is TRBJ1-1; D perhaps matches TRBD1 (5 bases). The germline V gene encodes CDR1 KGHSH and CDR2 LQKENI. This CDR3 is 14 amino acids long. V shed 2 bases and J shed 3 bases, with 10 bases lying between them. This CDR3 reads CASSPSGGDTEAFF. The CDR3 region has the DNA TGTGCCAGCTCACCAAGTGGGGGGGACACTGAAGCTTTCTTT.

This clone was recorded once. The genes are TRBV19 and TRBJ2-2; 10 nucleotides match TRBD1. In germline, CDR1 is LNHDA, CDR2 SQIVND (reference sequence). Trimming at V came to 1 base and at J to 6 bases, leaving 5 bases not matched to a gene. There are 16 residues in the CDR3. CDR3 coding DNA: TGTGCCAGTAGTATAGCTGGGACAGGGGTCTCCGGGGAGCTGTTTTTT. Protein: CASSIAGTGVSGELFF.

The gene calls are TRBV2 and TRBJ2-2, with D possibly matching TRBD1 (5 bases). Per germline, CDR1 SNHLY and CDR2 FYNNEI. V lost 6 bases to trimming and J lost 1 base, with 9 bases between them. This CDR3 has 14 amino acids. The CDR3, as DNA: TGTGCCAGCAGGGGGCTTCAGAACACCGGGGAGCTGTTTTTT. Amino acid sequence: CASRGLQNTGELFF.

J is TRBJ2-7 and V is TRBV11-2; tentative D call: TRBD1 (6 bases). This CDR3 region has 13 residues. Germline CDR1 SGHAT, CDR2 FQNNGV. Trimming left V 5 bases short and J 8 bases short, with 16 bases between. Here the CDR3 reads CASSIDRLAQQYV. For the CDR3, the DNA is TGTGCCAGCAGCATCGACAGGTTGGCACAGCAGTACGTC.

The CDR3 sequence is CASSLRTNTGELFF. CDR3 nucleotide sequence: TGTGCCAGCAGTCTCAGGACAAACACCGGGGAGCTGTTTTTT. The V and J genes are TRBV6-5 and TRBJ2-2, with D possibly being TRBD1 (5 bases). The CDR3 is made up of 14 amino acids. Germline V gene lookup returns CDR1 MNHEY and CDR2 SVGAGI. Trimming cost V 5 bases and J 2 bases, with 9 bases left between them.

The rearrangement links TRBV2 to TRBJ2-2; 8 nucleotides agree with TRBD2. V shed 3 bases, J shed 1 base, and the junction held 1 base outside the gene matches. Germline lookup yields CDR1 SNHLY and CDR2 FYNNEI. This CDR3 contains 15 residues. CDR3 region: CASSESGGNTGELFF. The CDR3 DNA sequence: TGTGCCAGCAGTGAGAGCGGGGGGAACACCGGGGAGCTGTTTTTT. Looking up the rest from reference TRBV2 and TRBJ2-2 gives the full variable domain: EPEVTQTPSHQVTQMGQEVILRCVPISNHLYFYWYRQILGQKVEFLVSFYNNEISEKSEIFDDQFSVERPDGSNFTLKIRSTKLEDSAMYFCASSESGGNTGELFFGEGSRLTVL.

This clone was counted once. The germline gene is not matched at one end of the junction; a read error may be the cause. The genes are TRBV30 and TRBJ2-5, with D possibly being TRBD1 (6 bases). The CDR3 runs to 12 residues. From germline, CDR1 is GTSNPN and CDR2 SVGIG (reference sequence). The CDR3 nucleotides read TGTGCCTGGAGTGGCAGGGGAGAGGCCCAGTACTTC. Protein product: CAWSGRGEAQYF.

This clone occurred once. The chain uses TRBV28 and TRBJ1-1, with TRBD1 as a possible D gene (6 bases). This CDR3 comprises 14 residues. Germline CDR1 reads MDHEN; CDR2 reads SYDVKM. Trimming stripped 4 bases from V and 4 bases from J, with 13 bases between. CDR3 sequence reads: CASSSPGRGTEAFF. In nucleotides, the CDR3 is TGTGCCAGCAGTTCCCCCGGCAGGGGCACTGAAGCTTTCTTT.

This chain joins TRBV5-1 and TRBJ2-5; the match to TRBD1 covers 8 bases. Germline loops: CDR1 SGHRS, CDR2 YFSETQ. This CDR3 has 15 residues. J gave up 4 bases and V 4 bases, and 9 bases lay outside the gene matches. The CDR3 bases are TGCGCCAGCAGCGTGGACAGGGTGGTGCGAGAGACCCAGTACTTC. Protein product: CASSVDRVVRETQYF.

The rearrangement links TRBV30 to TRBJ2-7; D might be TRBD2 (5 bases). Germline-derived CDR1 and CDR2 are GTSNPN and SVGIG (reference sequence). This CDR3 spans 12 amino acids. V dropped 1 base and J dropped 6 bases, with 10 bases sitting between them. CDR3 DNA: TGTGCCTGGAGTGCATGGGGAGCCGAGCAGTACTTC. It codes for CAWSAWGAEQYF.